Listed below are T cell receptor beta chains from one sample, sequenced in a study of T cell changes during pregnancy in multiple sclerosis. Measured with immunoSEQ multiplex PCR; TCRdb has only the in-frame clones, and not every one. The sample lists around 92,000 clones, 85% to 95% occurring once. This specimen consisted of peripheral blood, obtained in the third trimester of pregnancy. The receptors come from a female donor with multiple sclerosis, enrolled in a pregnancy study. CDR3s include the opening cysteine and the closing phenylalanine or tryptophan. Fields, in order: J gene, clone size, V gene, CDR3 protein. Clone sizes are given selectively: once, few, many, or a class where the clone is expanded.

j_call: TRBJ2-5
clone_size: once
v_call: TRBV5-8
cdr3_aa: CASSLSTWASGETQYF

j_call: TRBJ1-1
clone_size: -
v_call: TRBV9
cdr3_aa: CASSPTPYPTEAFF

j_call: TRBJ1-3
clone_size: -
v_call: TRBV18
cdr3_aa: CASSPPGAGNTIYF

j_call: TRBJ2-1
clone_size: -
v_call: TRBV13
cdr3_aa: CASSLTGNNEQFF

j_call: TRBJ2-1
clone_size: -
v_call: TRBV6-6
cdr3_aa: CASSYDGTSGGNEQFF

j_call: TRBJ2-7
clone_size: -
v_call: TRBV28
cdr3_aa: CASSLRLAGGEQYF

j_call: TRBJ2-7
clone_size: once
v_call: TRBV7-6
cdr3_aa: CASSLEAKYEQYF

j_call: TRBJ2-5
clone_size: once
v_call: TRBV4-3
cdr3_aa: CASSQQGWQETQYF

j_call: TRBJ2-1
clone_size: -
v_call: TRBV28
cdr3_aa: CASSLWQGKFF

j_call: TRBJ2-5
clone_size: -
v_call: TRBV5-6
cdr3_aa: CASSSGADSGTQYF

j_call: TRBJ2-7
clone_size: once
v_call: TRBV14
cdr3_aa: CASSNRTGSTYEQYF

j_call: TRBJ1-1
clone_size: -
v_call: TRBV7-2
cdr3_aa: CASTMGTGDTEAFF

j_call: TRBJ2-7
clone_size: -
v_call: TRBV5-4
cdr3_aa: CASSSPPGYEQYF

j_call: TRBJ2-1
clone_size: -
v_call: TRBV5-1
cdr3_aa: CASSSTGNEQFF

j_call: TRBJ2-7
clone_size: -
v_call: TRBV7-2
cdr3_aa: CASSLEPSGGYEQYF

j_call: TRBJ2-7
clone_size: -
v_call: TRBV7-8
cdr3_aa: CASSFARGSYEQYF

j_call: TRBJ2-7
clone_size: -
v_call: TRBV10-3
cdr3_aa: CATAGTEGAYEQYF

j_call: TRBJ1-2
clone_size: once
v_call: TRBV9
cdr3_aa: CASSVAWGPQYGYTF

j_call: TRBJ2-7
clone_size: -
v_call: TRBV28
cdr3_aa: CASTPPTGRLAGVYEQYF

j_call: TRBJ2-7
clone_size: -
v_call: TRBV5-1
cdr3_aa: CASNLGMTGRSYEQYF

j_call: TRBJ1-1
clone_size: -
v_call: TRBV19
cdr3_aa: CASSILGQASTEAFF

j_call: TRBJ1-1
clone_size: -
v_call: TRBV28
cdr3_aa: CASSLPGFASEAFF

j_call: TRBJ1-2
clone_size: once
v_call: TRBV4-1
cdr3_aa: CASSRDRVEGYTF

j_call: TRBJ1-1
clone_size: once
v_call: TRBV28
cdr3_aa: CASCRNTEAFF

j_call: TRBJ2-2
clone_size: -
v_call: TRBV28
cdr3_aa: CASSSSGTGHTGELFF

j_call: TRBJ2-7
clone_size: -
v_call: TRBV28
cdr3_aa: CASTNKPGLAGEQYF

j_call: TRBJ2-3
clone_size: -
v_call: TRBV14
cdr3_aa: CASSQWATTQYF